This TCR beta chain was identified in a study of T cell responses to AZD1222 COVID-19 vaccine. The protocol was immunoSEQ multiplex PCR, while the TCRdb copy is restricted to in-frame clones and leaves out a portion. The data contain under 150,000 clones, approximately 89% of them singletons. This clone came up a few times. Its antigen is unknown. With 3 bases removed from V and 0 bases from J, the gap between germline ends came to 5 bases. The CDR3 spans 13 residues. Germline CDR1 and CDR2: SGHTA and FQGNSA. Findings of the study overall: Across the whole spike, CD4 TCRs peaked at regions 160-218 and 743-854.

The sample consisted of peripheral blood, taken on day 0 of AZD1222 vaccination. The receptor's source is an adult in good health. The J gene is TRBJ1-1, the V gene TRBV7-2; D is ambiguous. CDR3 DNA sequence: TGTGCCAGCAGCTTTTATCTGAACACTGAAGCTTTCTTT. Amino acids: CASSFYLNTEAFF.